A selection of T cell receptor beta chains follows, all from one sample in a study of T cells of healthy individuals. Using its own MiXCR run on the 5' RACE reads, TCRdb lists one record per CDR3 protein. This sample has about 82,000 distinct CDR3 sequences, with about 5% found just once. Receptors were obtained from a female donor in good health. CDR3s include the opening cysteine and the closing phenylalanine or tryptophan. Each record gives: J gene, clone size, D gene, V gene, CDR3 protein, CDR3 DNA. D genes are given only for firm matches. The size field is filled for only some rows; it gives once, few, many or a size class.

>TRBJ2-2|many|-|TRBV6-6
CASSSGGELFF
TGTGCCAGCAGTTCCGGGGGGGAGCTGTTTTTT
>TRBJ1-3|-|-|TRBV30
CAWGPSGGNTIYF
TGTGCCTGGGGCCCCAGCGGGGGAAACACCATATATTTT
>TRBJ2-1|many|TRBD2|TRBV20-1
CSARDFFKREGSYNEQFF
TGCAGTGCTAGAGATTTCTTTAAACGGGAGGGATCCTACAATGAGCAGTTCTTC
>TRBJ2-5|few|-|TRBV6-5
CASSYRGEETQYF
TGTGCCAGCAGTTACAGAGGGGAGGAGACCCAGTACTTC
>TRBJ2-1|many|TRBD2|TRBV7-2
CASSRTSLAYNEQFF
TGTGCCAGCAGCAGGACTAGCCTTGCCTACAATGAGCAGTTCTTC
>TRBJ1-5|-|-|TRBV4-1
CASSQEIAEGGQPQHF
TGCGCCAGCAGCCAAGAAATAGCCGAGGGTGGTCAGCCCCAGCATTTT
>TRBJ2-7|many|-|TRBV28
CASSLATSSYEQYF
TGTGCCAGCAGTTTGGCTACTAGCTCCTACGAGCAGTACTTC
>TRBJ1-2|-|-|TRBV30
CARLGTPYGYTF
TGTGCCAGGCTCGGGACACCATATGGCTACACCTTC
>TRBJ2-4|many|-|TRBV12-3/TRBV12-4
CATSEGNIQYF
TGTGCCACCTCTGAGGGAAACATTCAGTACTTC
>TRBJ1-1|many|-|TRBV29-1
CSVEERGTEAFF
TGCAGCGTTGAAGAAAGGGGGACTGAAGCTTTCTTT
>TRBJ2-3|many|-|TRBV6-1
CASSDRNADTQYF
TGTGCCAGCAGTGATAGGAACGCAGATACGCAGTATTTT
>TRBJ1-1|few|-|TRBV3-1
CASSQDGVRVGTEAFF
TGTGCCAGCAGCCAAGATGGGGTAAGGGTTGGAACTGAAGCTTTCTTT
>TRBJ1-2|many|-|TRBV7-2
CASSLYSNYGYTF
TGTGCCAGCAGCTTATACTCTAACTATGGCTACACCTTC
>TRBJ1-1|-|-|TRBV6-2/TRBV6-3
CASSSNPPGEEAFF
TGTGCCAGCAGTTCTAACCCCCCCGGGGAGGAAGCTTTCTTT
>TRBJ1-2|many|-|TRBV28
CALGGSRGGYTF
TGTGCCCTCGGGGGAAGCCGGGGTGGCTACACCTTC
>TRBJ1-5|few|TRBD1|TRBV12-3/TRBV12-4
CASSQRQGNQPQHF
TGTGCCAGCAGTCAGAGACAGGGGAATCAGCCCCAGCATTTT
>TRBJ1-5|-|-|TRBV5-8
CASSLGPDTRQHF
TGTGCCAGCAGCTTGGGGCCGGACACCCGTCAGCATTTT
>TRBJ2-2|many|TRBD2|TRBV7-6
CASSLSGRRNGELFF
TGTGCCAGCAGCTTAAGCGGGAGAAGGAACGGGGAGCTGTTTTTT
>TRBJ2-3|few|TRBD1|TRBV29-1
CSVEVYQGTGGPRSTDTQYF
TGCAGCGTTGAAGTGTATCAGGGGACAGGGGGCCCTCGTAGCACAGATACGCAGTATTTT
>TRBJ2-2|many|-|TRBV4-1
CASSQVRLQQGPNTGELFF
TGCGCCAGCAGCCAAGTTCGACTACAACAAGGGCCGAACACCGGGGAGCTGTTTTTT
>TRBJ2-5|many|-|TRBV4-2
CASSQDPSAGETQYF
TGTGCCAGCAGCCAAGATCCTAGCGCCGGGGAGACCCAGTACTTC
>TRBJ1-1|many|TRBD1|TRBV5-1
CASSVGTVEEAFF
TGCGCCAGCAGCGTGGGGACAGTCGAGGAAGCTTTCTTT
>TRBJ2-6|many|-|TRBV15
CATSLPWGSGANVLTF
TGTGCCACCAGCCTCCCTTGGGGCTCTGGGGCCAACGTCCTGACTTTC
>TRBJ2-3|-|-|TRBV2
CASSEVPFTDTQYF
TGTGCCAGCAGTGAGGTTCCTTTCACAGATACGCAGTATTTT
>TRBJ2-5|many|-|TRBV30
CAWSRRMIQETQYF
TGTGCCTGGAGTCGGAGGATGATTCAAGAGACCCAGTACTTC
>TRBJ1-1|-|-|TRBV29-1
CSVGSGARRSEAFF
TGCAGCGTGGGCTCAGGGGCGCGTAGATCTGAAGCTTTCTTT